This section outlines one T cell receptor (beta chain) sequence together with its context. Its antigen is not known. This CDR3 has 16 residues. Germline values: CDR1 DFQATT, CDR2 SNEGSKA (reference sequence). After removal of 0 bases from V and 1 base from J, the junction contained 6 bases not matched to a gene. TCRdb fed the RT-PCR reads into MiXCR, producing one record per CDR3 protein. The table has some 570,000 distinct CDR3 sequences, about 11% seen once. This sample was included in a study of response to subunit inactivated influenza vaccine. Study results and caveats: Each seasonal influenza vaccination, the authors suggested, recruits few new T cells.

This sample was also put to use in a study of T cells expressing NK-cell markers. That paper adds: The authors generated TCR beta cDNA through 5'RACE template switching with UMIs. HCMV seropositivity marked seven of the eight sequenced donors; one was seronegative. NKG2C+ dominant clonotype frequencies in six donors were 1.0-7.0% of CD8+ T cells.

The sample in question was PBMCs from blood, obtained on the day of vaccination. This receptor was obtained from a man in his fifties or sixties who received an inactivated influenza vaccine. The J gene is TRBJ2-5, the V gene TRBV20-1; 9 bases fit TRBD2. The CDR3 protein is CSARDFRAGGQETQYF. CDR3 nucleotide sequence: TGCAGTGCTAGAGACTTTAGAGCGGGGGGCCAAGAGACCCAGTACTTC.